This T cell receptor beta chain comes out of a study of T cells in Graves' hyperthyroidism and ophthalmopathy. Germline trimming cut 3 bases from V and 8 bases from J; bases unmatched to any gene: 5. This CDR3 is 13 amino acids long. Per the germline V gene, CDR1 is LNHDA and CDR2 is SQIVND (reference sequence). This clonotype was picked up a small number of times. Antigen unknown. The study, taken as a whole, reports: The model anticipated ophthalmopathy a median 6.5 months pre-onset. The majority of expanded thyroid clonotypes above 0.001 also appeared in blood.

The CDR3 regions of TCR beta were amplified from RNA transcripts. Carried out on the TCR CDR3, a first-round RT-PCR used the HTBI primer set. From the multiplex PCR reads, TCRdb called clonotypes with MiXCR, one entry per CDR3 protein. The sample includes 500,000 to 650,000 distinct CDR3 sequences, approximately 15% of them seen just once. The rearrangement uses TRBV19 and TRBJ1-2, with 8 positions matching TRBD1. The clonotype comes from a woman in her forties or fifties with Graves' ophthalmopathy. Material: blood. The CDR3 nucleotides read TGTGCCAGTAGTATCGGACAGGGTGCCGGCTACACCTTC. Amino acid sequence: CASSIGQGAGYTF. Combining the CDR3 with reference TRBV19 and TRBJ1-2 gives the whole variable domain DGGITQSPKYLFRKEGQNVTLSCEQNLNHDAMYWYRQDPGQGLRLIYYSQIVNDFQKGDIAEGYSVSREKKESFPLTVTSAQKNPTAFYLCASSIGQGAGYTFGSGTRLTVV.